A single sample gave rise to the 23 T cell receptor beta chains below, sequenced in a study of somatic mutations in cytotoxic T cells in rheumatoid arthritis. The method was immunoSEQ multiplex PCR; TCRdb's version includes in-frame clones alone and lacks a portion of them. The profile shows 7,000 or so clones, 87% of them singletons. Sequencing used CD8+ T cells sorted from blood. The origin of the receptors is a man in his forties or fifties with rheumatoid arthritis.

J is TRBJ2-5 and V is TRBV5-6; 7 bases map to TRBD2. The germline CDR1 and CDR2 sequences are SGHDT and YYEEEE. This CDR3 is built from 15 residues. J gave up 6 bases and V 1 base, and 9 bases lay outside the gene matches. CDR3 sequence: CASSLQAGPLKTQYF. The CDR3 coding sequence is TGTGCCAGCAGCTTGCAAGCGGGACCTCTAAAGACCCAGTACTTC.

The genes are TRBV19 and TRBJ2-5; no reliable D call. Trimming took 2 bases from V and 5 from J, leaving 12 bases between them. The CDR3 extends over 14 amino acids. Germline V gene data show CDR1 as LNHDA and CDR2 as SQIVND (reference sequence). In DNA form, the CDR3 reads TGTGCCAGTAGTATATCGCTGATGAGGGAGACCCAGTACTTC. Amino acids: CASSISLMRETQYF.

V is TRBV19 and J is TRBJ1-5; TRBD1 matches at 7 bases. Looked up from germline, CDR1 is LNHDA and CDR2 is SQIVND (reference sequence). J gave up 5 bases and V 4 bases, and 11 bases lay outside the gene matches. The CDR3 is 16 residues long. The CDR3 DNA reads TGTGCCAGTAGTAATAGAGACAGGGTAGGGGATCAGCCCCAGCATTTT. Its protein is CASSNRDRVGDQPQHF. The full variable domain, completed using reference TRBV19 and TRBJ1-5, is DGGITQSPKYLFRKEGQNVTLSCEQNLNHDAMYWYRQDPGQGLRLIYYSQIVNDFQKGDIAEGYSVSREKKESFPLTVTSAQKNPTAFYLCASSNRDRVGDQPQHFGDGTRLSIL.

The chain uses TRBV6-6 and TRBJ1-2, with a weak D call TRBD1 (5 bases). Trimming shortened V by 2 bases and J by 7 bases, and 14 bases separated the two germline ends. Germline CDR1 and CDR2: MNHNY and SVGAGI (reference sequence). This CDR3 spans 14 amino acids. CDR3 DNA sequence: TGTGCCAGCAGTTACAGGGGTGAGGCTCCTGGCTACACCTTC. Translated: CASSYRGEAPGYTF.

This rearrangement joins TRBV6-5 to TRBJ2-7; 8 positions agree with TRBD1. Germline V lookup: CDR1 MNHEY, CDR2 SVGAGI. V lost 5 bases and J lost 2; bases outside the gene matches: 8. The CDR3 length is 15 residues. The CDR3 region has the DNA TGTGCCAGCAGTATGGGCAGGACAGGGACCTACGAGCAGTACGTC. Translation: CASSMGRTGTYEQYV.

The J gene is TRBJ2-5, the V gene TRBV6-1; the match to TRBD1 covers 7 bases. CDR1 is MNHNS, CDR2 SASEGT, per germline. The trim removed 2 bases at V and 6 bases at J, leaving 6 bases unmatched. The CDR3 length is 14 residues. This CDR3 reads CASSEYDRVKTQYF. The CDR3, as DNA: TGTGCCAGCAGTGAATACGACAGGGTAAAGACCCAGTACTTC.

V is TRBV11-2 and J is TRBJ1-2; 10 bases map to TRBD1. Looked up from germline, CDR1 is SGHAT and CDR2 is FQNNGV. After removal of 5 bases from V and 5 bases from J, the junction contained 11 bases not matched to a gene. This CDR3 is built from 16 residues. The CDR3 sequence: CASSPISRQGAYGYTF. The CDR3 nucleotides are TGTGCCAGCAGCCCGATATCTCGACAGGGGGCTTATGGCTACACCTTC. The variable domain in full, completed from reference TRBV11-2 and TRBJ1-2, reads EAGVAQSPRYKIIEKRQSVAFWCNPISGHATLYWYQQILGQGPKLLIQFQNNGVVDDSQLPKDRFSAERLKGVDSTLKIQPAKLEDSAVYLCASSPISRQGAYGYTFGSGTRLTVV.

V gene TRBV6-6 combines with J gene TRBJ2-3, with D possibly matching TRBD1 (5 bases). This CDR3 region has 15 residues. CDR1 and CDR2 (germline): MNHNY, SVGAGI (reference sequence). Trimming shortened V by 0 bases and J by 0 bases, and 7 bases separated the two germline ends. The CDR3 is CASSYSGASTDTQYF. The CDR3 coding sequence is TGTGCCAGCAGTTACTCTGGGGCTAGCACAGATACGCAGTATTTT.

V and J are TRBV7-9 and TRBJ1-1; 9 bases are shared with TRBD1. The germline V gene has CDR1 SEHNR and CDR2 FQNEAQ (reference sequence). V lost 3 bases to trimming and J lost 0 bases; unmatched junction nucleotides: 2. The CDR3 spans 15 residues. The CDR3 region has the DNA TGTGCCAGCAGCTTGGGACAGGGAATGAACACTGAAGCTTTCTTT. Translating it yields CASSLGQGMNTEAFF.

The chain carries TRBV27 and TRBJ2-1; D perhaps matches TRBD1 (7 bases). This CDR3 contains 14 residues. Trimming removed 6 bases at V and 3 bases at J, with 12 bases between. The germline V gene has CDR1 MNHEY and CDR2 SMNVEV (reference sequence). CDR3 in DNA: TGTGCCAGCAGATCAGGGGGGCTCTACAATGAGCAGTTCTTC. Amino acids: CASRSGGLYNEQFF.

Here the CDR3 DNA reads TGTGCCAGCAGTTTATCGGGACAGGGCTACGAGCAGTACTTC. Translation: CASSLSGQGYEQYF. The chain is built from TRBV6-5 and TRBJ2-7, with 9 bases that match TRBD1. Germline-derived CDR1 and CDR2 are MNHEY and SVGAGI. This CDR3 has 14 amino acids. The V segment lost 4 bases and the J segment 3 bases; nucleotides outside the gene matches: 4.

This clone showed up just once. The CDR3 DNA reads TGTGCCAGCAGTTACTCGCGAGGGGGCGGTCAGCCCCAGCATTTT. Translation: CASSYSRGGGQPQHF. The chain is built from TRBV6-5 and TRBJ1-5, with TRBD1 identical over 7 bases. V lost 0 bases, J lost 6 bases, and 5 bases stayed unmatched. The length of the CDR3 is 15 residues. The V gene's germline CDR1 is MNHEY and CDR2 SVGAGI.

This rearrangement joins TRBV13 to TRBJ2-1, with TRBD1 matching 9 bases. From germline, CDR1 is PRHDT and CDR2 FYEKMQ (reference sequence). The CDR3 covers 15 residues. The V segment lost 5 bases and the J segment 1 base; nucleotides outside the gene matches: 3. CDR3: CASSMTGGSYNEQFF. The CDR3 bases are TGTGCCAGCAGCATGACAGGGGGATCCTACAATGAGCAGTTCTTC.

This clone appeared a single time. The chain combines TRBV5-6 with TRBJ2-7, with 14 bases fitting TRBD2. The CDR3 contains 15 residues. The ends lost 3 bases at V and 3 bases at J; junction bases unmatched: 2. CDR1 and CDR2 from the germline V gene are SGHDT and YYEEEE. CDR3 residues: CASSWGTSGGYEQYV. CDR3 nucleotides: TGTGCCAGCAGCTGGGGGACTAGCGGGGGCTACGAGCAGTACGTC.

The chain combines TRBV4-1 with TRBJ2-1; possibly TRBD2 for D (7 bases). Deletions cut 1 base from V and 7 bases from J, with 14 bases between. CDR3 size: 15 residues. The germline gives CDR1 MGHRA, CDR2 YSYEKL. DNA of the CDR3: TGCGCCAGCAGCCAAGTGGGGGGGCGTGGGAATGAGCAGTTCTTC. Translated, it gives CASSQVGGRGNEQFF.

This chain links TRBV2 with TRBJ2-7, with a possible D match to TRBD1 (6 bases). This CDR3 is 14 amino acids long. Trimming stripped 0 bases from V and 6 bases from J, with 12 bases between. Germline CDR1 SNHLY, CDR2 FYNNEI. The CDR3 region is CASSEARTDREQYV. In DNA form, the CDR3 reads TGTGCCAGCAGTGAAGCGCGGACAGACCGCGAGCAGTACGTC.

Here the CDR3 reads CASSLAGGSYVIQYF. CDR3 sequence (DNA): TGTGCCAGCAGCTTAGCCGGGGGGAGTTACGTAATTCAGTACTTC. The V gene is TRBV11-2, the J gene TRBJ2-4, with TRBD2 matching over 7 bases. J was trimmed by 10 bases and V by 1 base; bases with no gene match: 10. CDR3 length equals 15 residues. Germline loops: CDR1 SGHAT, CDR2 FQNNGV.

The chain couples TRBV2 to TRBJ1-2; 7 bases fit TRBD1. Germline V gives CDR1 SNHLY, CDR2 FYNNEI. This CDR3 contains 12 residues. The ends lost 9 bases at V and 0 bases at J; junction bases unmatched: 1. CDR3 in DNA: TGTGCCAGAGGACAGGCTAACTATGGCTACACCTTC. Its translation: CARGQANYGYTF.

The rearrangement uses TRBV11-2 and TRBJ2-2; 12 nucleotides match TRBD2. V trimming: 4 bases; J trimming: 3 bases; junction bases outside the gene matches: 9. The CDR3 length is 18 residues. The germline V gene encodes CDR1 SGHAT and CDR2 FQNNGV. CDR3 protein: CASSSYYRLAGDTGELFF. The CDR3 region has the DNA TGTGCCAGCAGCTCCTATTATAGACTAGCGGGGGACACCGGGGAGCTGTTTTTT.

The CDR3 coding sequence is TGTGCCAGCAGCTTAGCAGGGGCCCATCAGCCCCAGCATTTT. It encodes CASSLAGAHQPQHF. This rearrangement joins TRBV13 to TRBJ1-5, with D possibly matching TRBD1 (6 bases). The germline CDR1 and CDR2 sequences are PRHDT and FYEKMQ (reference sequence). Trimming removed 1 base from V and 5 bases from J, with 9 bases in between. The CDR3 loop spans 14 amino acids.

CDR3 protein: CASSLTGAPVNSPLHF. The CDR3 DNA sequence: TGTGCCAGCAGTTTAACAGGCGCACCCGTGAATTCACCCCTCCACTTT. The V call is TRBV28, the J call TRBJ1-6; tentatively, D is TRBD1 (5 bases). Deletions cut 2 bases from V and 7 bases from J, with 15 bases between. CDR1 MDHEN and CDR2 SYDVKM come from the germline V gene. CDR3 size: 16 residues.

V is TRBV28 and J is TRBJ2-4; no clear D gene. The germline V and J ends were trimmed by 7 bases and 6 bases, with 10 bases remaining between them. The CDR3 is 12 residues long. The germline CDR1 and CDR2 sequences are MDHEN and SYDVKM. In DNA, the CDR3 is TGTGCCAGCACTCTGGAGATAAACATTCAGTACTTC. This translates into CASTLEINIQYF.

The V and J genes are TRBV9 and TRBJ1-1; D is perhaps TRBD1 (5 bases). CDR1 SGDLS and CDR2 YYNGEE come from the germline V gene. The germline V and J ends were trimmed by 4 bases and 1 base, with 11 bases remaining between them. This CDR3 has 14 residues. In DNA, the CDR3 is TGTGCCAGCAGCCCTCCCCAGGGGAACACTGAAGCTTTCTTT. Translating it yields CASSPPQGNTEAFF.